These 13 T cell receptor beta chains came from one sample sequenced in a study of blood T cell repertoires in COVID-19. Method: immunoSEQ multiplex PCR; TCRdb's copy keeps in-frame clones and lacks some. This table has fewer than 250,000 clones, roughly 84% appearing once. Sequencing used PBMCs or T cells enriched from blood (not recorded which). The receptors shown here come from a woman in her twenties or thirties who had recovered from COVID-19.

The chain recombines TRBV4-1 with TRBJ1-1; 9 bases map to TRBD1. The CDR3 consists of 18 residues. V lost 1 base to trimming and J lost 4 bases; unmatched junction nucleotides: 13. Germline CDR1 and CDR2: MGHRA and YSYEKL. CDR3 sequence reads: CASSQGSDRGGWRTEAFF. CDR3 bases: TGCGCCAGCAGCCAAGGGTCGGACAGGGGAGGATGGCGCACTGAAGCTTTCTTT.

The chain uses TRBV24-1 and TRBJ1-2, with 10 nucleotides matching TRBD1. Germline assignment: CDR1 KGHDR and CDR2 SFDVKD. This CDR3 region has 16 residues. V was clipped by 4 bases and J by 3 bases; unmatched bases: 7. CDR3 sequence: CATSDPGTGADYGYTF. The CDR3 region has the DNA TGTGCCACCAGTGACCCCGGGACAGGGGCGGACTATGGCTACACCTTC.

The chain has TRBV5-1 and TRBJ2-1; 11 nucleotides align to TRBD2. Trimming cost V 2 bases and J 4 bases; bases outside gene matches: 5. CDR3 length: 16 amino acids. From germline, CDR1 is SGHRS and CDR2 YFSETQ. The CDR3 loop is CASSLIAGGGYNEQFF. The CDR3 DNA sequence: TGCGCCAGCAGCTTAATAGCGGGAGGGGGATACAATGAGCAGTTCTTC.

The CDR3 sequence is CASSEEGWVREYSYEQYF. The CDR3 DNA follows: TGTGCCAGCAGTGAAGAGGGGTGGGTCAGGGAATACTCCTACGAGCAGTACTTC. V and J are TRBV2 and TRBJ2-7; D perhaps matches TRBD1 (5 bases). This CDR3 is 18 amino acids long. Per germline, CDR1 SNHLY and CDR2 FYNNEI. V was pared by 1 base and J by 0 bases, with 19 bases between.

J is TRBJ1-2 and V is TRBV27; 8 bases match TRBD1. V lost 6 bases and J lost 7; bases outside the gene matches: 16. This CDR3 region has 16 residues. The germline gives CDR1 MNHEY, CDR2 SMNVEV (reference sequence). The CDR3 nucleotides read TGTGCCAGCAGCCCAACATCGGACAGGGTGGGATCTGGCTACACCTTC. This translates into CASSPTSDRVGSGYTF.

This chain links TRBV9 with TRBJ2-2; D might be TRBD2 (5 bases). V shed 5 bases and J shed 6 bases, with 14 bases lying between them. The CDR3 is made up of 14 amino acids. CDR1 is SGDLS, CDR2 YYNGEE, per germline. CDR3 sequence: CASRKLGYAGELFF. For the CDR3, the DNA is TGTGCCAGCAGGAAACTAGGGTACGCCGGGGAGCTGTTTTTT.

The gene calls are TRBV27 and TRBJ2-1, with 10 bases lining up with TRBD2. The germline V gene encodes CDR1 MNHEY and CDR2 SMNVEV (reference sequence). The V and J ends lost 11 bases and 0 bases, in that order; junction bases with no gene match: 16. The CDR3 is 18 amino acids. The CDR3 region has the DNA TGTGCCGCAGAAGGGGCTGGGACTAGCGACAGCTCCTACAATGAGCAGTTCTTC. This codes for CAAEGAGTSDSSYNEQFF.

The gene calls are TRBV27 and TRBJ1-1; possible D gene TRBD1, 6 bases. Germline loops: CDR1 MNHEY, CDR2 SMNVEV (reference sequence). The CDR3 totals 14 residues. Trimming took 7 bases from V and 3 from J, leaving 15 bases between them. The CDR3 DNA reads TGTGCCAGCAAATATCCAGGGGCCCACACTGAAGCTTTCTTT. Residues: CASKYPGAHTEAFF.

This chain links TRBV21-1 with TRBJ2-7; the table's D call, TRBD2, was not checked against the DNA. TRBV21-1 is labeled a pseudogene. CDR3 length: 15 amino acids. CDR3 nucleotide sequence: TGTGCCAGCAGCCCGGGGGGGACTTGCTCCTACGAGCAGTACTTC. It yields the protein CASSPGGTCSYEQYF.

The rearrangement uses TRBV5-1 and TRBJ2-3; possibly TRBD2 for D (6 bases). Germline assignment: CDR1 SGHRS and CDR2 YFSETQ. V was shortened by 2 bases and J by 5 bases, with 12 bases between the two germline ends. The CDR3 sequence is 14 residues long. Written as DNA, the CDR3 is TGCGCCAGCAGCTTTGCCTTGGGGGGAGATACGCAGTATTTT. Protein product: CASSFALGGDTQYF.

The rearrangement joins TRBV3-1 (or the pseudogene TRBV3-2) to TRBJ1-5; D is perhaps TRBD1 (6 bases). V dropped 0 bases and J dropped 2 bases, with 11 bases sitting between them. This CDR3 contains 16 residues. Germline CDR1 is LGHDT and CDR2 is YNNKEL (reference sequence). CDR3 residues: CASSQEMGAGNQPQHF. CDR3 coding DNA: TGTGCCAGCAGCCAAGAAATGGGGGCTGGCAATCAGCCCCAGCATTTT.

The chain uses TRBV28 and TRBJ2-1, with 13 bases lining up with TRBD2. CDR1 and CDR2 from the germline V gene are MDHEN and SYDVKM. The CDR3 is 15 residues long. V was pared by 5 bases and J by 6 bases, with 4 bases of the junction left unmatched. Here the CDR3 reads CASSPTSGGSNEQFF. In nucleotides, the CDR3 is TGTGCCAGCAGTCCGACTAGCGGGGGGAGCAATGAGCAGTTCTTC.

This CDR3 reads CASSQYREGYTF. The CDR3 DNA reads as TGTGCCAGCTCACAATACAGGGAGGGCTACACCTTC. J is TRBJ1-2 and V is TRBV18; TRBD1 is a possible D gene (6 bases). There are 12 residues in the CDR3. Trimming took off 4 bases at V and 8 bases at J, with 11 bases between the two ends. Germline V gene lookup returns CDR1 KGHSH and CDR2 LQKENI.